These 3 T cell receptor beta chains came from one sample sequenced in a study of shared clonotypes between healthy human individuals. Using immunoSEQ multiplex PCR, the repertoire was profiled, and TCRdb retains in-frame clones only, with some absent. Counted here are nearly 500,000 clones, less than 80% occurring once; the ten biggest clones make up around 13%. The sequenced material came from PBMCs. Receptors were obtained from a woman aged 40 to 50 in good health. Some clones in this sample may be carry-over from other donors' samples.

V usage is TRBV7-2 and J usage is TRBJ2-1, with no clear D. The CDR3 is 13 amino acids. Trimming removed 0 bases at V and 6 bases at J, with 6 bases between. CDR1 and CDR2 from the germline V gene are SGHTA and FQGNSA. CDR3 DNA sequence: TGTGCCAGCAGCTTAGCTTGGGGCAATGAGCAGTTCTTC. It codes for CASSLAWGNEQFF.

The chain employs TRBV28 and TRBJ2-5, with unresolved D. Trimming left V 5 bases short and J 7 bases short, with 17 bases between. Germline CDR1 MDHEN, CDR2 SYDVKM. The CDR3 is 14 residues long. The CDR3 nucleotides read TGTGCCAGCAGTCTTTCTAGTCCTCTGGGGACCCAGTACTTC. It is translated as CASSLSSPLGTQYF.

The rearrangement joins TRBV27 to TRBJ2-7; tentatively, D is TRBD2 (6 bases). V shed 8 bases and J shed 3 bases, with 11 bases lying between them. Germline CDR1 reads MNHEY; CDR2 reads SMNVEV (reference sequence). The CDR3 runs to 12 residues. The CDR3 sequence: CASGGRGYEQYF. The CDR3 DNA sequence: TGTGCCAGCGGGGGGAGAGGCTACGAGCAGTACTTC.